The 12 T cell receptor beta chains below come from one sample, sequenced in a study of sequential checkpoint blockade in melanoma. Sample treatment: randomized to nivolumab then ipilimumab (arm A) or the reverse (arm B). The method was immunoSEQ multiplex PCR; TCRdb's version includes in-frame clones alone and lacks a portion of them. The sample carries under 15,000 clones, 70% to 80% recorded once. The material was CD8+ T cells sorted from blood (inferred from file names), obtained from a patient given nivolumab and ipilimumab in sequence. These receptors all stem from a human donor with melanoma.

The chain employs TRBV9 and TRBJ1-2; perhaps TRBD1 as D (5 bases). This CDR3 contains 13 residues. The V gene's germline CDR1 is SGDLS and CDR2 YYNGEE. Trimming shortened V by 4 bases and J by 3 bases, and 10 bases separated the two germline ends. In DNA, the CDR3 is TGTGCCAGCAGCAAAACAGGAGACTATGGCTACACCTTC. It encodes CASSKTGDYGYTF. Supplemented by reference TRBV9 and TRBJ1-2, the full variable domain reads DSGVTQTPKHLITATGQRVTLRCSPRSGDLSVYWYQQSLDQGLQFLIQYYNGEERAKGNILERFSAQQFPDLHSELNLSSLELGDSALYFCASSKTGDYGYTFGSGTRLTVV.

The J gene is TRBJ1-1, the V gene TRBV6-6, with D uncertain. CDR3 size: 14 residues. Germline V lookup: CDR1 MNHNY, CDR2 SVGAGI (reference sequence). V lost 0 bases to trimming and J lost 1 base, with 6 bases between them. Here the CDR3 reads CASSYSMANTEAFF. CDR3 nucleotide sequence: TGTGCCAGCAGTTACTCGATGGCGAACACTGAAGCTTTCTTT.

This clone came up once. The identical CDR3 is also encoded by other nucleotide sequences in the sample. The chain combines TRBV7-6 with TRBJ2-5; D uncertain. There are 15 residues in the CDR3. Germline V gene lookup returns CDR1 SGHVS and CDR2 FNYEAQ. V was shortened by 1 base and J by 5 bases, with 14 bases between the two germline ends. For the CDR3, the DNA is TGTGCCAGCAGCTTAGTGACCAGCCCGCGGGAGACCCAGTACTTC. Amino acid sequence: CASSLVTSPRETQYF. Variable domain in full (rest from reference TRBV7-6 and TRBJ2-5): GAGVSQSPRYKVTKRGQDVALRCDPISGHVSLYWYRQALGQGPEFLTYFNYEAQQDKSGLPNDRFSAERPEGSISTLTIQRTEQRDSAMYRCASSLVTSPRETQYFGPGTRLLVL.

The CDR3 reads CASSLEASGTYEQYF. CDR3 coding DNA: TGTGCCAGCAGCTTAGAGGCTAGCGGGACCTACGAGCAGTACTTC. The chain uses TRBV11-2 and TRBJ2-7; the match to TRBD2 covers 9 bases. The CDR3 is 15 amino acids. CDR1 SGHAT and CDR2 FQNNGV come from the germline V gene. The V and J ends lost 0 bases and 2 bases, in that order; junction bases with no gene match: 2.

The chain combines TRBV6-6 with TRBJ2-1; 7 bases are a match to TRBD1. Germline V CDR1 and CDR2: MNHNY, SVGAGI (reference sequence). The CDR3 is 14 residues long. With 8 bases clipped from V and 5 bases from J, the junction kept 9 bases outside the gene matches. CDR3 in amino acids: CASGRQGDHNEQFF. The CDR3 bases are TGTGCCAGCGGAAGACAGGGCGACCACAATGAGCAGTTCTTC.

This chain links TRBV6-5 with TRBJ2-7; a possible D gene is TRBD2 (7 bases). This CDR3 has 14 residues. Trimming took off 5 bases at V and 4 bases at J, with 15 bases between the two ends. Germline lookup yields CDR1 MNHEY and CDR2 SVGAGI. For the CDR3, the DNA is TGTGCCAGCAGTGAAAGAAGGGGGGGATACGAGCAGTACGTC. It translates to CASSERRGGYEQYV.

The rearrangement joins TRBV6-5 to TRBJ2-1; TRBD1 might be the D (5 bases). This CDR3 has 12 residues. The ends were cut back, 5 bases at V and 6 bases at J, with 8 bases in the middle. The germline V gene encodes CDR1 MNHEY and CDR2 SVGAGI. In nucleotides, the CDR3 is TGTGCCAGCAGTCCTGACAGCAATGAGCAGTTCTTC. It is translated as CASSPDSNEQFF.

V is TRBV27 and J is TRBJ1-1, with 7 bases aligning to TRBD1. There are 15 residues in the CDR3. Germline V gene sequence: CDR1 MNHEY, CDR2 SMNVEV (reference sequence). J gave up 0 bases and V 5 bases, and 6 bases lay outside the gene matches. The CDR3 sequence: CASSPQGTLNTEAFF. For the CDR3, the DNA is TGTGCCAGCAGTCCACAGGGGACTTTGAACACTGAAGCTTTCTTT.

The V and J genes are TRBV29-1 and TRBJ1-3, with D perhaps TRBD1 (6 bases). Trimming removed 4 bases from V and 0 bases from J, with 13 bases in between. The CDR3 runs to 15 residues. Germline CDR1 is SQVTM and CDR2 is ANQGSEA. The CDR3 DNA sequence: TGCAGCGTTGTAGGGACAACCCTCTCTGGAAACACCATATATTTT. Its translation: CSVVGTTLSGNTIYF.

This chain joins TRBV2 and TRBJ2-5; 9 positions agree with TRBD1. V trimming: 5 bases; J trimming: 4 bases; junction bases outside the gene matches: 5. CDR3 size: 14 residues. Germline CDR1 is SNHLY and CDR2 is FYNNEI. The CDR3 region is CASSPRTGAETQYF. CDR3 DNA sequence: TGTGCCAGCAGTCCCAGGACAGGGGCAGAGACCCAGTACTTC.

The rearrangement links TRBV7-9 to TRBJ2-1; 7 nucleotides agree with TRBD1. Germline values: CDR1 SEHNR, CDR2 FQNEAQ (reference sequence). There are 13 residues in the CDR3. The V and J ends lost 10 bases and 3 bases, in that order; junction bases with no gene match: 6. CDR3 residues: CAIGTENYNEQFF. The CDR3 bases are TGTGCCATCGGGACAGAAAACTACAATGAGCAGTTCTTC.

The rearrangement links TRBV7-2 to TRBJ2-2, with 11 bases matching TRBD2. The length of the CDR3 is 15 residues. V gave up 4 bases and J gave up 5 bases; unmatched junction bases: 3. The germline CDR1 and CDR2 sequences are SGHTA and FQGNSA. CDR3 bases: TGTGCCAGCAGCTCTAGCGGGGGGTATACCGGGGAGCTGTTTTTT. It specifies CASSSSGGYTGELFF.